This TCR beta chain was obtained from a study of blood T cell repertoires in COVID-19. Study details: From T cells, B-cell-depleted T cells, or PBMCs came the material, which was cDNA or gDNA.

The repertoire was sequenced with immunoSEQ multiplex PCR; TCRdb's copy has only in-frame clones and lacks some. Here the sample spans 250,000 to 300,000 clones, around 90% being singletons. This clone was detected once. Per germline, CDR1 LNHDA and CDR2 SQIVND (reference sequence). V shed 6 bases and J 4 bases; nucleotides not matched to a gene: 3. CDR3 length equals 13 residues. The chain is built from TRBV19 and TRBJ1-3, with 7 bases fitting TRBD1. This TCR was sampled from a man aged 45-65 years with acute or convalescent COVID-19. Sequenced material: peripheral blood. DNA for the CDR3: TGTGCCAGTAGCCCGACAGGGGGAAACACCATATATTTT. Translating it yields CASSPTGGNTIYF.